This T cell receptor beta chain emerged from a study of shared clonotypes between healthy human individuals. This clone appeared a single time. Its antigen is unidentified. The protocol was immunoSEQ multiplex PCR, while the TCRdb copy is restricted to in-frame clones and leaves out a portion. The data contain some 2.3 million clones, approximately 93% of them singletons. Study-wide findings and caveats: Rarefaction showed sorted-subset sequencing was incomplete despite large depth. Relative to clonotypes present in all four donors, those not shared had lower generation probabilities.

The V end lost 0 bases, the J end lost 0 bases, and 17 bases lay between the germline ends. The CDR3 consists of 18 residues. The sequenced sample consisted of naive CD4+ T cells from PBMCs. Documented subset: CD45RA+ positively selected. The rearrangement joins TRBV23-1 to TRBJ2-5; possibly TRBD1 for D (6 bases). Being an ORF, TRBV23-1 has a function that is uncertain. The receptor was isolated from a man aged 18 to 30 in good health. Some clones in this sample may be carry-over from other donors' samples. CDR3 DNA sequence: TGCGCCAGCAGTCAATCAGGAGGCTGCACAGGGAACCAAGAGACCCAGTACTTC. Its translation is CASSQSGGCTGNQETQYF.